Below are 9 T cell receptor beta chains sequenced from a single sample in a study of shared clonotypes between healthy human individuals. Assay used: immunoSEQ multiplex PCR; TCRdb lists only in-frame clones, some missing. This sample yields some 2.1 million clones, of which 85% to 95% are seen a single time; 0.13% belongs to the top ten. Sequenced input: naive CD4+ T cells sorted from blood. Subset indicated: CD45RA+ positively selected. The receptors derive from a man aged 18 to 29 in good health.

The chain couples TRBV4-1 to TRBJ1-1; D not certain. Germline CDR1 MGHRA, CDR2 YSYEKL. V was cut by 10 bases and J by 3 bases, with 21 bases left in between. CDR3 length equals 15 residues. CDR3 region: CATRGTYSVDTEAFF. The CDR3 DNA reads TGCGCCACCCGGGGAACCTACTCGGTGGACACTGAAGCTTTCTTT.

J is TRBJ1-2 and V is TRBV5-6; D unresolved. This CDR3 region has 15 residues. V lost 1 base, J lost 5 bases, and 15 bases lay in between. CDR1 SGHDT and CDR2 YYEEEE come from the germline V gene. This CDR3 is CASSLLSAGLYGYTF. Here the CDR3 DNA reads TGTGCCAGCAGCTTGTTGTCGGCAGGCTTGTATGGCTACACCTTC.

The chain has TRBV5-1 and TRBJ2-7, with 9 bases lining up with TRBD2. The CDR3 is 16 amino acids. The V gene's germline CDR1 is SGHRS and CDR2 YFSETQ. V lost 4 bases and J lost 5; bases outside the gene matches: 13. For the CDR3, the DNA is TGCGCCAGCAGCACGGGATTCGGCGGGGGGGCCCACGAGCAGTACTTC. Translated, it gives CASSTGFGGGAHEQYF.

Here the CDR3 DNA reads TGTGCCAGCAGCTCGGGACAGGGGGGATTCTATGGCTACACCTTC. Its protein product is CASSSGQGGFYGYTF. The J gene is TRBJ1-2, the V gene TRBV7-2; 11 positions agree with TRBD1. V lost 4 bases to trimming and J lost 4 bases; unmatched junction nucleotides: 5. The CDR3 is 15 amino acids. Germline loops: CDR1 SGHTA, CDR2 FQGNSA.

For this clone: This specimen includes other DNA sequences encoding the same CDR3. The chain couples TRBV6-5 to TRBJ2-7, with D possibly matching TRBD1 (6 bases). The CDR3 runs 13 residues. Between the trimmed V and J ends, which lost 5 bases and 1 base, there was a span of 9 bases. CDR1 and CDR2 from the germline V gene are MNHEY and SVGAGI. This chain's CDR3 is CASSRTASYEQYF. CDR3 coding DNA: TGTGCCAGCAGTCGGACAGCTTCCTACGAGCAGTACTTC.

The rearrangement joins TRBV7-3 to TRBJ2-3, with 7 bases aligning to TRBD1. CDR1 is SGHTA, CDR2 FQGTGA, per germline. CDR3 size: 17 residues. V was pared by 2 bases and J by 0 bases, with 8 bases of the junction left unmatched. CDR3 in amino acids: CASSLWGTAPSTDTQYF. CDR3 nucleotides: TGTGCCAGCAGCTTATGGGGGACAGCCCCTAGCACAGATACGCAGTATTTT.

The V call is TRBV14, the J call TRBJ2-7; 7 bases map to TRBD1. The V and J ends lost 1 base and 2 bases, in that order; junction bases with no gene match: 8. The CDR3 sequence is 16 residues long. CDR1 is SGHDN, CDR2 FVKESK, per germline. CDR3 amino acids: CASSQAAAGGPYEQYF. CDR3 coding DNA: TGTGCCAGCAGCCAAGCAGCGGCAGGGGGACCCTACGAGCAGTACTTC.

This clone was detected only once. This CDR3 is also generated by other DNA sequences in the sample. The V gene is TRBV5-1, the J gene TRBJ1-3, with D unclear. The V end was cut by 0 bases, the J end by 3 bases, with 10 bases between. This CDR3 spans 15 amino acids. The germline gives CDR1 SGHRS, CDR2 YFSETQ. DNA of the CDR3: TGCGCCAGCAGCTTGGCTTCGGGGAGTGGAAACACCATATATTTT. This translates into CASSLASGSGNTIYF.

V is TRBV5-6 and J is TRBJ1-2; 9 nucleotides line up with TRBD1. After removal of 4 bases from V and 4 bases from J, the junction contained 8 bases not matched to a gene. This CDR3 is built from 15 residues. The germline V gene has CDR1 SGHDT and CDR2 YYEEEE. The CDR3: CASSGWDRVVYGYTF. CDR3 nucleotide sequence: TGTGCCAGCAGCGGATGGGACAGGGTAGTCTATGGCTACACCTTC.